The rows below give T cell receptor beta chains drawn from one sample of a study of early T cells in non-severe SARS-CoV-2 infection. Each CDR3 protein gets one entry after TCRdb re-called the 5' RACE reads with MiXCR. The data show 95,000 to 110,000 distinct CDR3 sequences, 11% seen once. The sample consisted of whole blood. All receptors derive from an adult who was a healthcare worker with PCR-confirmed SARS-CoV-2 infection or an uninfected control (not recorded which). The CDR3 runs from the conserved cysteine through the conserved F or W. The D gene is left open where the match is weak. Size tells how often a clone was seen (once, few, many) or the class of an expanded clone, and some rows leave it out.

d_gene	abundance	j_gene	v_gene	CDR3aa	CDR3nt
-	many	TRBJ1-1	TRBV6-2/TRBV6-3	CASTPGGFMNTEAFF	TGTGCCAGCACCCCCGGAGGATTCATGAACACTGAAGCTTTCTTT
TRBD1	many	TRBJ2-4	TRBV20-1	CSGLDRAKNIQYF	TGCAGTGGCTTGGACAGGGCCAAAAACATTCAGTACTTC
-	few	TRBJ2-7	TRBV15	CATSSPTAGRGPYEQYF	TGTGCCACCAGCAGCCCTACCGCGGGACGGGGCCCCTACGAGCAGTACTTC
-	-	TRBJ2-1	TRBV5-1	CASSLETGVTNEQFF	TGCGCCAGCAGCTTGGAGACGGGAGTGACGAATGAGCAGTTCTTC
-	few	TRBJ2-1	TRBV7-2	CASSYKAWGAQFF	TGTGCCAGCAGCTACAAAGCCTGGGGCGCGCAGTTCTTC
TRBD1	few	TRBJ2-7	TRBV27	CASSLRQGREQYF	TGTGCCAGCAGTTTAAGACAGGGCAGGGAGCAGTACTTC
TRBD1	many	TRBJ1-5	TRBV20-1	CSVAGGSKGQPQHF	TGCAGTGTGGCAGGGGGAAGCAAGGGTCAGCCCCAGCATTTT
TRBD2	-	TRBJ2-7	TRBV30	CAWSVASGINEQYF	TGTGCCTGGAGTGTTGCTAGCGGGATTAACGAGCAGTACTTC
-	few	TRBJ1-6	TRBV7-2	CASSPQDGRRSPLHF	TGTGCCAGCAGCCCCCAGGACGGGAGAAGATCACCCCTCCACTTT
-	-	TRBJ2-1	TRBV9	CASSVRGRGYNEQFF	TGTGCCAGCAGCGTAAGGGGTAGGGGCTACAATGAGCAGTTCTTC
-	few	TRBJ2-7	TRBV10-3	CAISGGSDRNYEQYF	TGTGCCATCAGCGGTGGGAGTGACAGGAACTACGAGCAGTACTTC
-	-	TRBJ2-1	TRBV24-1	CATSDSPYNEQFF	TGTGCCACCAGTGATTCTCCGTACAATGAGCAGTTCTTC
-	many	TRBJ2-2	TRBV5-1	CASSLELVNTGELFF	TGCGCCAGCAGCTTGGAACTAGTGAACACCGGGGAGCTGTTTTTT
-	-	TRBJ2-1	TRBV6-2/TRBV6-3	CASSERGSRYEQFF	TGTGCCAGCAGTGAACGAGGGAGCCGTTATGAGCAGTTCTTC
-	many	TRBJ2-7	TRBV12-2	CASPPGDRARPYEQYF	TGTGCAAGTCCCCCCGGCGACAGGGCCCGCCCCTACGAGCAGTACTTC
-	-	TRBJ1-1	TRBV12-3/TRBV12-4	CASRFYDTEAFF	TGTGCCAGCAGGTTTTACGACACTGAAGCTTTCTTT
-	-	TRBJ2-3	TRBV12-3/TRBV12-4	CASTPWGLTDTQYF	TGTGCCAGCACTCCGTGGGGCCTCACAGATACGCAGTATTTT
-	many	TRBJ1-1	TRBV11-2	CASSLGGSRKTEAFF	TGTGCCAGCAGCTTAGGAGGCAGCAGGAAGACTGAAGCTTTCTTT
-	many	TRBJ2-6	TRBV11-2	CASSLNRLGANVLTF	TGTGCCAGCAGCTTGAACCGTCTTGGGGCCAACGTCCTGACTTTC
TRBD1	few	TRBJ2-1	TRBV27	CASSTDRASYNEQFF	TGTGCCAGCAGTACCGACAGGGCCTCCTACAATGAGCAGTTCTTC
-	few	TRBJ1-1	TRBV6-5	CASSRTGTGNTEAFF	TGTGCCAGCAGTAGGACCGGGACGGGAAACACTGAAGCTTTCTTT
-	many	TRBJ2-5	TRBV5-6	CASSLGRETQYF	TGTGCCAGCAGCTTGGGTAGGGAGACCCAGTACTTC
-	many	TRBJ2-7	TRBV5-4	CASSPPDPRPGEQYF	TGTGCCAGCAGCCCCCCGGACCCCCGCCCAGGCGAGCAGTACTTC